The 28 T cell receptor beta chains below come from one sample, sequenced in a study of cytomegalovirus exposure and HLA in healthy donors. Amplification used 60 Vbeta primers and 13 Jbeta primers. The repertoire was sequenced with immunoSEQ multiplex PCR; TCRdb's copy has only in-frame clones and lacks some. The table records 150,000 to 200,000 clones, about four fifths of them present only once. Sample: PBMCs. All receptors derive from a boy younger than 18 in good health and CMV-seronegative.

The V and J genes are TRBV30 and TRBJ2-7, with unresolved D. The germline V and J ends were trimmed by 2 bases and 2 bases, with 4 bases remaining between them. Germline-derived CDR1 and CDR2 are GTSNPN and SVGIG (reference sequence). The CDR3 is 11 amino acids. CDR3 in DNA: TGTGCCTGGAGTTCAACCTACGAGCAGTACTTC. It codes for CAWSSTYEQYF.

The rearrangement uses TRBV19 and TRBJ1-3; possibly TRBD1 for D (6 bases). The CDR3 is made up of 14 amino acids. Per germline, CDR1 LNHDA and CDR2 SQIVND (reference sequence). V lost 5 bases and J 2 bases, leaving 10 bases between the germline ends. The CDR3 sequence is CASSFRDTGNTIYF. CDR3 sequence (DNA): TGTGCCAGTAGTTTCCGGGACACTGGAAACACCATATATTTT.

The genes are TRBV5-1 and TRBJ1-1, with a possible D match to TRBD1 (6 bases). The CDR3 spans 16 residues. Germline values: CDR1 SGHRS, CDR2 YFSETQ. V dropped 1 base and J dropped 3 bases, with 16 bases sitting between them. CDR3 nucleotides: TGCGCCAGCAGCTTGAGGGCAGGGGTGAAGGACACTGAAGCTTTCTTT. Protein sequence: CASSLRAGVKDTEAFF.

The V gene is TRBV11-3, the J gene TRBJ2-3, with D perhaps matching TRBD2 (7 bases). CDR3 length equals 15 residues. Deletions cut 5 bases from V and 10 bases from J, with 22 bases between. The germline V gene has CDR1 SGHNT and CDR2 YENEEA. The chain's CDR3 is CASSRGAGDPGAQYF. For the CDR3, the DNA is TGTGCCAGCAGCCGGGGGGCGGGAGACCCAGGAGCGCAGTATTTT.

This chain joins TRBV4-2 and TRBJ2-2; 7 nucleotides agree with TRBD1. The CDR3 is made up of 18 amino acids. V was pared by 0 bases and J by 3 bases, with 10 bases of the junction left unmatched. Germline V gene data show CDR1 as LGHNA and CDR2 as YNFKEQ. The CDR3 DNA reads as TGTGCCAGCAGCCAAGATCGCTGGGGACAGACCCACACCGGGGAGCTGTTTTTT. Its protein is CASSQDRWGQTHTGELFF.

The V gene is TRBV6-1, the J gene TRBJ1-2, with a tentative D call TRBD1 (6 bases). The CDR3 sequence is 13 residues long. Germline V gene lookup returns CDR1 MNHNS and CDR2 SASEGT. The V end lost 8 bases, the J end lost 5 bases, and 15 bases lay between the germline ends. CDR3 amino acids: CASLGQPGYGYTF. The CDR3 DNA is TGTGCCAGCCTAGGACAGCCAGGGTATGGCTACACCTTC.

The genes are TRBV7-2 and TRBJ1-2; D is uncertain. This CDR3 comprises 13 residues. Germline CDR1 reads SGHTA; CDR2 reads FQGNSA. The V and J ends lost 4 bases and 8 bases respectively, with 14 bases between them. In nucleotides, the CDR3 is TGTGCCAGCAGCTCTCTCCTCGCCCTAGGCTACACCTTC. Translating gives CASSSLLALGYTF.

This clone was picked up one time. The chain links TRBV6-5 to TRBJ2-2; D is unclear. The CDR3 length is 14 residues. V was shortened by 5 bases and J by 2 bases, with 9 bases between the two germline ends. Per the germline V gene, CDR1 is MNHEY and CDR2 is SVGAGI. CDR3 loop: CASSSGLNTGELFF. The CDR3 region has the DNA TGTGCCAGCAGTAGTGGGCTAAACACCGGGGAGCTGTTTTTT.

The CDR3 reads CASSRVTGQGNTEAFF. The CDR3, as DNA: TGTGCCAGCAGCCGTGTTACGGGACAGGGGAACACTGAAGCTTTCTTT. The chain couples TRBV5-6 to TRBJ1-1; 9 bases line up with TRBD1. With 4 bases clipped from V and 1 base from J, the junction kept 8 bases outside the gene matches. The CDR3 length is 16 residues. Germline V gives CDR1 SGHDT, CDR2 YYEEEE.

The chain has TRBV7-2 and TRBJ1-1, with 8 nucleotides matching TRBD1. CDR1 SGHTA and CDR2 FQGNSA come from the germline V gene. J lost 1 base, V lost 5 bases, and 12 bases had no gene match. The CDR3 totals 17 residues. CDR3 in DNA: TGTGCCAGCAGCGTCACCGGGACAGGAAGGTCGAACACTGAAGCTTTCTTT. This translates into CASSVTGTGRSNTEAFF.

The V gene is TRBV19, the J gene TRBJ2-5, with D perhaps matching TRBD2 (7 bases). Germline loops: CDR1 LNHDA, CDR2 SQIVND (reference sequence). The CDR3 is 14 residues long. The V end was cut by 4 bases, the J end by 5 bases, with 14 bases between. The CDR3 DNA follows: TGTGCCAGTAGTAAGGGGGGGAGTCAGGAGACCCAGTACTTC. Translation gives CASSKGGSQETQYF.

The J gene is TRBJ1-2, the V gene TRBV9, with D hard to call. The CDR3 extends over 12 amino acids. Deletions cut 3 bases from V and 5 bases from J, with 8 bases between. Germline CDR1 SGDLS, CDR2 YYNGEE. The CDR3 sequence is CASSASRYGYTF. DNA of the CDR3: TGTGCCAGCAGCGCGAGCCGGTATGGCTACACCTTC. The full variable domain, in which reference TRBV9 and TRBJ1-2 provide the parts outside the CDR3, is DSGVTQTPKHLITATGQRVTLRCSPRSGDLSVYWYQQSLDQGLQFLIQYYNGEERAKGNILERFSAQQFPDLHSELNLSSLELGDSALYFCASSASRYGYTFGSGTRLTVV.

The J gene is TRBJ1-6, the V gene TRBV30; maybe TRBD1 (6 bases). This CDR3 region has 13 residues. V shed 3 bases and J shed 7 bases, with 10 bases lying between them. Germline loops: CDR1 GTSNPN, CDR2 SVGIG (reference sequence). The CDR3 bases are TGTGCCTGGAGCAGGGACATCAATTCACCCCTCCACTTT. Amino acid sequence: CAWSRDINSPLHF.

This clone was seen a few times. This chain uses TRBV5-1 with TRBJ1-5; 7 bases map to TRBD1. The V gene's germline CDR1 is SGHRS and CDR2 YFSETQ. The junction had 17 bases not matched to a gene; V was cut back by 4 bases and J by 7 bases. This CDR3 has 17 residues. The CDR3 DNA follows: TGCGCCAGCAGCCCCTACGACAGGGATCGGAAGGTACAGCCCCAGCATTTT. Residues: CASSPYDRDRKVQPQHF.

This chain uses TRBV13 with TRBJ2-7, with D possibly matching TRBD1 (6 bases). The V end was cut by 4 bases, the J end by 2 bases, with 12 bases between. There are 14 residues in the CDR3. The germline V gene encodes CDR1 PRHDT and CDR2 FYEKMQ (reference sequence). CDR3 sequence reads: CASSSTGLTYEQYF. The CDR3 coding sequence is TGTGCCAGCAGCTCGACAGGCCTAACCTACGAGCAGTACTTC.

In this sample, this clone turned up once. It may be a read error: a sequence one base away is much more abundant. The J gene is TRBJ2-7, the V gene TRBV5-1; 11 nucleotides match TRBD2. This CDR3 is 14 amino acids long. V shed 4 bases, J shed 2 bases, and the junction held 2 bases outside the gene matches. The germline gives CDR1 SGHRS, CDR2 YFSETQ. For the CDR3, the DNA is TGCGCCAGCAGCGAGACTAGCGGGACCTACGAGCAGTACTTC. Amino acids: CASSETSGTYEQYF.

CDR3 protein: CASSGLAGGPDTQYF. As DNA, the CDR3 is TGTGCCAGCAGTGGACTAGCGGGAGGGCCAGATACGCAGTATTTT. The gene calls are TRBV6-5 and TRBJ2-3; 15 nucleotides agree with TRBD2. Germline CDR1 is MNHEY and CDR2 is SVGAGI. V lost 5 bases and J lost 4; bases outside the gene matches: 1. The CDR3 consists of 15 residues.

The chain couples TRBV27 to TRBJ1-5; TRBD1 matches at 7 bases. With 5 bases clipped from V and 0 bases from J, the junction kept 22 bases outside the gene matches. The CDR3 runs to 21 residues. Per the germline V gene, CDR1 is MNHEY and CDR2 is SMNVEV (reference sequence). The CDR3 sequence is CASSPWVLPGQAANSNQPQHF. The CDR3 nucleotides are TGTGCCAGCAGTCCCTGGGTTTTACCTGGACAGGCCGCTAATAGCAATCAGCCCCAGCATTTT.

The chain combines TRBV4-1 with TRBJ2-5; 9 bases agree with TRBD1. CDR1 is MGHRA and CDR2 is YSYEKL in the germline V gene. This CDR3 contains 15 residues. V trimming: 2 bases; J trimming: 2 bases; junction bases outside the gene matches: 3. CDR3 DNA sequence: TGCGCCAGCAGCCAATTACAGGGGGCGCAAGAGACCCAGTACTTC. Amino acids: CASSQLQGAQETQYF.

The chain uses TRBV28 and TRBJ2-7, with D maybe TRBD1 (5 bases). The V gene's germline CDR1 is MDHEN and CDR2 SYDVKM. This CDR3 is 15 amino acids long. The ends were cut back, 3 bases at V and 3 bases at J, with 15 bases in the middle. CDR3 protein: CASSLARVLVYEQYF. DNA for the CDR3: TGTGCCAGCAGTTTGGCCAGGGTCCTGGTCTACGAGCAGTACTTC.

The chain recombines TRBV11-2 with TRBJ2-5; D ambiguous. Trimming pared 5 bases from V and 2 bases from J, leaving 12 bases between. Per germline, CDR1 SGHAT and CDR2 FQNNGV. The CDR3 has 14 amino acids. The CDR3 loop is CASSPEEAQETQYF. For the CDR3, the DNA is TGTGCCAGCAGCCCAGAAGAAGCGCAAGAGACCCAGTACTTC.

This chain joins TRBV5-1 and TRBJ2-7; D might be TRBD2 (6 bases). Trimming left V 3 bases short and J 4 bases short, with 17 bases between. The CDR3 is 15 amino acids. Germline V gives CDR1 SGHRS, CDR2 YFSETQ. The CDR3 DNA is TGCGCCAGCAGCTGGCGCTCTAGCGAGCGGTACGAGCAGTACTTC. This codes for CASSWRSSERYEQYF.

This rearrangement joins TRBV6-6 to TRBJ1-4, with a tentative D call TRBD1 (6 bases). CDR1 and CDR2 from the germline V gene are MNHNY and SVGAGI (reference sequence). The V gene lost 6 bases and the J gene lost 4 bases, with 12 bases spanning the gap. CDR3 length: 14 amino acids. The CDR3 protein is CASSLQGSNEKLFF. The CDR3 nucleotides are TGTGCCAGCAGCTTACAGGGAAGTAATGAAAAACTGTTTTTT.

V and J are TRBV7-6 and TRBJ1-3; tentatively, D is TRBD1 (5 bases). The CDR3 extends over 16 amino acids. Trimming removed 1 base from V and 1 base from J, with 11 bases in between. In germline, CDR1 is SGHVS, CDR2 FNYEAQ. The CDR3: CASSLGSRASGNTIYF. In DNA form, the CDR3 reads TGTGCCAGCAGCTTAGGTTCCAGGGCGTCTGGAAACACCATATATTTT.

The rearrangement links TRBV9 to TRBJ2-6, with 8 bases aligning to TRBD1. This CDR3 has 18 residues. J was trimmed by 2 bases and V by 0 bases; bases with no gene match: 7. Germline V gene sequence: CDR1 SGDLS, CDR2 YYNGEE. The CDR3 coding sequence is TGTGCCAGCAGCGTAGGAGGAGGACAGGGAGCTGGGGCCAACGTCCTGACTTTC. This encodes CASSVGGGQGAGANVLTF.

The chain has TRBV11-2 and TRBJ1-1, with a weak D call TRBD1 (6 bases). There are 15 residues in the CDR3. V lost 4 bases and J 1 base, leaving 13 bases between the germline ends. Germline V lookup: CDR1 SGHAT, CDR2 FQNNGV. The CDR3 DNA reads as TGTGCCAGCAGCTCATCCGACAGGCAGAACACTGAAGCTTTCTTT. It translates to CASSSSDRQNTEAFF.

As DNA, the CDR3 is TGTGCCAGCATAAGGGGCGCAGCGCAGTACTTC. It is translated as CASIRGAAQYF. The genes are TRBV6-5 and TRBJ2-7; possibly TRBD1 for D (5 bases). The germline V gene has CDR1 MNHEY and CDR2 SVGAGI. V lost 7 bases, J lost 9 bases, and 13 bases lay in between. This CDR3 spans 11 amino acids.

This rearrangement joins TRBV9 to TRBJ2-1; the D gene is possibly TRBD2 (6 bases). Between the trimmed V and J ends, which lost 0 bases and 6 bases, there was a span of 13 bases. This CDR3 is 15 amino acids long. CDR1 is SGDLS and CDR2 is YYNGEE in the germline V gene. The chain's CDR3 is CASSVGRDTPNEQFF. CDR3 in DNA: TGTGCCAGCAGCGTAGGGAGGGATACTCCCAATGAGCAGTTCTTC.